The clone carrying this TCR beta chain came up many times. This sample was taken from a study of identical twins. TCRdb re-derived calls from the 5' RACE reads in MiXCR, one entry per CDR3 protein. Of approximately 670,000 distinct CDR3 sequences listed, around 6.1% were seen once; the top ten hold under 2%. The germline V gene has CDR1 SEHNR and CDR2 FQNEAQ (reference sequence). The CDR3 spans 15 residues. The V end was cut by 5 bases, the J end by 2 bases, with 12 bases between. The material sequenced was naive T cells sorted from blood. This TCR was recovered from a young man in good health. The rearrangement uses TRBV7-9 and TRBJ1-4; D is unresolved. CDR3 sequence: CASSGLRTTNEKLFF. CDR3 DNA: TGTGCCAGCAGCGGTCTACGAACGACTAATGAAAAACTGTTTTTT.